A selection of T cell receptor beta chains follows, all from one sample in a study of CD8 T cells in Susac syndrome. TCRdb reanalysed the immunoSEQ multiplex PCR reads using MiXCR and keeps one entry per CDR3 protein. This table holds 180,000 or so distinct CDR3 sequences, around 95% found once. What was sequenced was CD4+ T cells from PBMCs. The receptors stem from a human donor in good health. Each CDR3 is given with its conserved first and last residue. D genes are given only for firm matches. Some rows have no size entry. The others give once, few or many, or a class for an expanded clone.

>TRBJ2-5|NA|NA|TRBV7-8
TGTGCCAGCAGCCGCGACAGGAGGGAGACCCAGTACTTC
CASSRDRRETQYF
>TRBJ1-3|NA|TRBD1|TRBV7-2
TGTGCCAGCAGCCCGACACAGGGGGAGGAAAACACCATATATTTT
CASSPTQGEENTIYF
>TRBJ2-5|NA|NA|TRBV20-1
TGCAGCACAGGGGGGGGACTCCAAGAGACCCAGTACTTC
CSTGGGLQETQYF
>TRBJ1-6|NA|NA|TRBV20-1
TGCAGTGCTACCCCGACAGTTGTCTCACCCCTCCACTTT
CSATPTVVSPLHF
>TRBJ1-2|NA|NA|TRBV7-8
TGTGCCAGCAGCCCTGAACCCATCTATGGCTACACCTTC
CASSPEPIYGYTF
>TRBJ1-2|NA|NA|TRBV23-1
TGCGCCAGCCGGGCACAGGGCTATGGCTACACCTTC
CASRAQGYGYTF
>TRBJ2-5|NA|NA|TRBV29-1
TGCAGCGTCCGTTCCAGACATCAAGAGACCCAGTACTTC
CSVRSRHQETQYF
>TRBJ2-1|NA|TRBD1|TRBV6-2/TRBV6-3
TGTGCCAGCAGTTATGGATATCGGTGGCAGGGGGCGGTTGAGCAGTTCTTC
CASSYGYRWQGAVEQFF
>TRBJ2-7|once|NA|TRBV20-1
TGCAGTGCTAGAGATCGGTGGGCAGGGTCGTACTTC
CSARDRWAGSYF
>TRBJ2-1|NA|NA|TRBV3-1
TGTGCCAGCAGCCGCGGGACCTTCGGTGAGCAGTTCTTC
CASSRGTFGEQFF
>TRBJ2-5|NA|NA|TRBV5-6
TGTGCCAGCAGCTTTTTGGTCCAAGAGACCCAGTACTTC
CASSFLVQETQYF
>TRBJ2-2|few|TRBD1|TRBV24-1
TGTGCCACCAGTGATCAACCGGGACAGCCTAACACCGGGGAGCTGTTTTTT
CATSDQPGQPNTGELFF
>TRBJ1-2|NA|NA|TRBV30
TGTGCCTGGAGTGTAGTGCAGACTAACTATGGCTACACCTTC
CAWSVVQTNYGYTF
>TRBJ1-2|NA|NA|TRBV2
TGTGCCAGCACCCTCACGCTCTCAACCCCGGGTGGCTACACCTTC
CASTLTLSTPGGYTF
>TRBJ1-1|NA|NA|TRBV12-3/TRBV12-4
TGTGCCAGCAGTCATGGGACGTTGACTGAAGCTTTCTTT
CASSHGTLTEAFF
>TRBJ2-3|NA|TRBD2|TRBV30
TGTGCCTGGAGTGGACTAGCAGCTAGCACAGATACGCAGTATTTT
CAWSGLAASTDTQYF
>TRBJ2-5|NA|NA|TRBV4-2
TGTGCCAGCAGCCAAGATTCCGGGCAAGAGACCCAGTACTTC
CASSQDSGQETQYF
>TRBJ1-2|NA|NA|TRBV2
TGTGCCAGCAAAGTATCAGGGGAGAACTATGGCTACACCTTC
CASKVSGENYGYTF